This T cell receptor (beta chain) was recorded in a study of monozygotic twins with inflammatory bowel disease. CDR1 is SGDLS and CDR2 is YYNGEE in the germline V gene. CDR3 length: 16 residues. TCRdb re-analyzed the 5' RACE reads; it lists each CDR3 protein once, without DNA. In total, the table holds more than 350,000 distinct CDR3 sequences. J is TRBJ2-5 and V is TRBV9; TCRdb's D gene call, TRBD2, goes unchecked for lack of DNA. The sequencing input was blood. The origin of this receptor is a human donor with ulcerative colitis or Crohn's disease, or a healthy co-twin of an affected twin (not recorded which). The CDR3 loop reads CASSVSWTSGSGTQYF.